This T cell receptor beta chain comes out of a study of blood T cell repertoires in COVID-19. The overall study: Spain, Italy and the United States supplied samples that represented acute and convalescent COVID-19. The cDNA or gDNA used as material had been derived from T cells, B-cell-depleted T cells, or PBMCs.

The table lists this clone with a few counts. Germline V gives CDR1 MNHEY, CDR2 SVGEGT. Trimming took off 0 bases at V and 1 base at J, with 16 bases between the two ends. This CDR3 has 17 residues. Measured with immunoSEQ multiplex PCR; TCRdb has only the in-frame clones, and not every one. This sample has 45,000 to 50,000 clones, with around 80% found just once. The chain couples TRBV6-2 or TRBV6-3 to TRBJ2-7, with a weak D call TRBD1 (5 bases). This clonotype was obtained from a man between 70 and 80 years old with acute or convalescent COVID-19. Sequencing was performed on peripheral blood. The CDR3 sequence is CASSYSQRGTLSYEQYF. The CDR3 bases are TGTGCCAGCAGTTACTCTCAAAGGGGAACCTTATCCTACGAGCAGTACTTC.